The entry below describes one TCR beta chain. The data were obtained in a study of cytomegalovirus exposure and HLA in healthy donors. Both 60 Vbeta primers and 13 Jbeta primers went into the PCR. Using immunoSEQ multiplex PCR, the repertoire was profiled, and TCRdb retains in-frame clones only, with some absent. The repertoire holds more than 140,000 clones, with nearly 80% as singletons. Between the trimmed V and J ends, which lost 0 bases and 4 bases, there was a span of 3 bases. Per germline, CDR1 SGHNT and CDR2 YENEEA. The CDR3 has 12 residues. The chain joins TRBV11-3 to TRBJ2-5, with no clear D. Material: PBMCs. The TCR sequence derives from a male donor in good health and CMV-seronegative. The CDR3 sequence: CASSLDRETQYF. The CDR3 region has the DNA TGTGCCAGCAGCTTAGACCGAGAGACCCAGTACTTC.